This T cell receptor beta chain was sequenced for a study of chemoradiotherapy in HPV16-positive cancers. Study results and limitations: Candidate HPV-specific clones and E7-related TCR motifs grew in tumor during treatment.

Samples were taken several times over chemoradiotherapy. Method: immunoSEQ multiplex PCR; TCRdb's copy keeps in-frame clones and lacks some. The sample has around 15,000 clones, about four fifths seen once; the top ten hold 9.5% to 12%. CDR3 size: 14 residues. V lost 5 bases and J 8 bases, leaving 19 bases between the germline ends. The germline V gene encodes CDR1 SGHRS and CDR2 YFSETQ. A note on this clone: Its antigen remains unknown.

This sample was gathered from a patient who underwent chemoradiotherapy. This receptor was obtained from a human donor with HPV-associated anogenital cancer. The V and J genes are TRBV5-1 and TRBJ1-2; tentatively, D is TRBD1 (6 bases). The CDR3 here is CASSFGSGASGYTF. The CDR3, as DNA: TGCGCCAGCAGTTTTGGTTCGGGGGCGAGCGGCTACACCTTC.